The 4 T cell receptor beta chains given below trace back to one sample, sequenced in a study of persistence of HIV-infected CD4 T cells. The stimulus was an HIV-1 Gag 15-mer peptide pool, roughly 1 ug/peptide/mL. Sorting selected CD4+ T cells upregulating both CD40 ligand and CD69. Their cognate antigens are unknown. The immunoSEQ assay was version 4, run in survey mode. Measured with immunoSEQ multiplex PCR; TCRdb has only the in-frame clones, and not every one. The sample comprises about 32,000 clones, approximately 66% of which are singletons, and 1.4% rests with the top ten. Sequences were derived from CD4+ T cells sorted from PBMCs after roughly 20-hour stimulation, sampled from a patient who received antiretroviral therapy. The receptors here all came from an adult man with HIV who was CMV-seropositive.

The chain is built from TRBV11-2 and TRBJ2-1; 8 nucleotides agree with TRBD1. With 5 bases clipped from V and 8 bases from J, the junction kept 14 bases outside the gene matches. CDR1 is SGHAT and CDR2 is FQNNGV in the germline V gene. This CDR3 region has 16 residues. The CDR3 bases are TGTGCCAGCAGCGCCCGGACAGGGCGTTGGTCTGATGAGCAGTTCTTC. Its protein product is CASSARTGRWSDEQFF.

This chain connects TRBV7-3 to TRBJ2-1; 10 nucleotides agree with TRBD1. Germline V gene data show CDR1 as SGHTA and CDR2 as FQGTGA. V lost 5 bases, J lost 10 bases, and 14 bases stayed unmatched. The CDR3 runs 16 residues. This CDR3 reads CASSPLGQGGIGEQFF. DNA for the CDR3: TGTGCCAGCAGCCCCCTCGGACAGGGGGGAATAGGGGAGCAGTTCTTC.

There are a few counts of this clone. The chain is built from TRBV12-3 or TRBV12-4 and TRBJ1-5; D is unclear. Trimming pared 6 bases from V and 7 bases from J, leaving 13 bases between. This CDR3 contains 13 residues. CDR3 in amino acids: CASSNRRGQPQHF. The CDR3 nucleotides are TGTGCCAGCAGCAATCGGAGAGGACAGCCCCAGCATTTT.

The V gene is TRBV5-6, the J gene TRBJ1-5; D is unclear. The CDR3 extends over 16 amino acids. The germline V gene has CDR1 SGHDT and CDR2 YYEEEE. The V gene lost 1 base and the J gene lost 4 bases, with 15 bases spanning the gap. DNA for the CDR3: TGTGCCAGCAGCTTGAAAGGAAAGGTAACGAATCAGCCCCAGCATTTT. This encodes CASSLKGKVTNQPQHF.